Presented here are 30 T cell receptor beta chains from one specimen sequenced in a study of cytomegalovirus exposure and HLA in healthy donors. The study ran its PCR with 60 Vbeta and 13 Jbeta primers. The protocol was immunoSEQ multiplex PCR, while the TCRdb copy is restricted to in-frame clones and leaves out a portion. The table records under 200,000 clones, roughly 85% of them present only once. Sequencing was done on a sample of PBMCs. The receptor source for this set is a woman aged 50 to 65 in good health and CMV-seronegative.

The CDR3 loop is CASSPGQSNGYTF. The CDR3 DNA reads as TGTGCCAGCTCACCAGGGCAGTCTAATGGCTACACCTTC. This sequence joins TRBV18 and TRBJ1-2; D is uncertain. The CDR3 is made up of 13 amino acids. Germline loops: CDR1 KGHSH, CDR2 LQKENI. Trimming took off 2 bases at V and 6 bases at J, with 10 bases between the two ends.

This rearrangement joins TRBV5-8 to TRBJ2-7, with TRBD2 as a possible D gene (5 bases). Germline CDR1 is SGHTS and CDR2 is YDEGEE. With 3 bases removed from V and 1 base from J, the gap between germline ends came to 11 bases. The CDR3 covers 14 residues. In DNA form, the CDR3 reads TGTGCCAGCAGCTCCGGAGAGGGATCCTACGAGCAGTACTTC. Translation: CASSSGEGSYEQYF.

The gene calls are TRBV28 and TRBJ2-1; TRBD2 matches 13 bases. Germline CDR1 reads MDHEN; CDR2 reads SYDVKM. Unmatched junction bases numbered 7, after V lost 5 bases and J lost 9 bases. This CDR3 region has 15 residues. CDR3 loop: CASSPELAGGFEQFF. CDR3 DNA sequence: TGTGCCAGCAGTCCCGAACTAGCGGGAGGGTTTGAGCAGTTCTTC.

The chain carries TRBV29-1 and TRBJ2-1; no definite D call. V was trimmed by 4 bases and J by 0 bases, leaving 10 bases between them. The CDR3 runs to 14 residues. Germline lookup yields CDR1 SQVTM and CDR2 ANQGSEA. CDR3 DNA: TGCAGCGTTGTTCTAACGAGCTCCTACAATGAGCAGTTCTTC. This gives the protein CSVVLTSSYNEQFF.

The chain carries TRBV7-6 and TRBJ1-1, with a weak D call TRBD1 (5 bases). Trimming cost V 8 bases and J 1 base, with 17 bases left between them. This CDR3 has 15 amino acids. Germline assignment: CDR1 SGHVS and CDR2 FNYEAQ. CDR3 DNA: TGTGCCAGCCAAAAACAAAGGGGCACGAACACTGAAGCTTTCTTT. This translates into CASQKQRGTNTEAFF.

The chain employs TRBV28 and TRBJ2-3; 9 bases fit TRBD1. With V trimmed by 2 bases and J by 6 bases, 18 bases remained unmatched. The CDR3 loop spans 19 amino acids. The germline gives CDR1 MDHEN, CDR2 SYDVKM. CDR3 DNA: TGTGCCAGCAGTTTAAACTCCCTGTGGAGGACAGGGGACGGGGATACGCAGTATTTT. Encoded protein: CASSLNSLWRTGDGDTQYF.

This clone was seen more than once but under ten times. V and J are TRBV27 and TRBJ1-4; TRBD1 aligns across 8 bases. V was clipped by 5 bases and J by 8 bases; unmatched bases: 7. The CDR3 sequence is 14 residues long. CDR1 and CDR2 from the germline V gene are MNHEY and SMNVEV (reference sequence). CDR3 in DNA: TGTGCCAGCAGTCCGACAGGACAGGGAGAAAAACTGTTTTTT. Translating it yields CASSPTGQGEKLFF.

A remark on this clone: Other DNA sequences from this sample encode an identical CDR3 as well. V and J are TRBV6-1 and TRBJ2-7; 7 bases fit TRBD2. The V gene's germline CDR1 is MNHNS and CDR2 SASEGT. Germline trimming cut 6 bases from V and 5 bases from J; bases unmatched to any gene: 13. The CDR3 loop spans 15 amino acids. CDR3 DNA: TGTGCCAGCAGCGACGGCGCAGTCGGGGGGAACGAGCAGTACTTC. Amino acid sequence: CASSDGAVGGNEQYF.

The chain combines TRBV27 with TRBJ1-6; D remains ambiguous. Looked up from germline, CDR1 is MNHEY and CDR2 is SMNVEV (reference sequence). This CDR3 has 16 residues. V was pared by 3 bases and J by 0 bases, with 9 bases between. The CDR3 is CASSLILSSYNSPLHF. CDR3 sequence (DNA): TGTGCCAGCAGTTTGATACTTAGCTCCTATAATTCACCCCTCCACTTT.

The gene calls are TRBV30 and TRBJ2-3; D is ambiguous. This CDR3 contains 12 residues. CDR1 and CDR2 from the germline V gene are GTSNPN and SVGIG (reference sequence). V was clipped by 0 bases and J by 4 bases, with 5 bases between them. The DNA of the CDR3 is TGTGCCTGGAGTGTACGAGCAGATACGCAGTATTTT. Its protein product is CAWSVRADTQYF.

This clone was counted a single time. CDR3: CASSQGPTYEQYF. Written as DNA, the CDR3 is TGTGCCAGCAGTCAGGGTCCAACCTACGAGCAGTACTTC. The chain has TRBV6-5 and TRBJ2-7, with TRBD1 as a possible D gene (5 bases). V lost 5 bases, J lost 2 bases, and 10 bases lay in between. Germline CDR1 MNHEY, CDR2 SVGAGI. The CDR3 spans 13 residues.

V gene TRBV25-1 combines with J gene TRBJ1-4, with 8 bases matching TRBD1. CDR1 and CDR2 from the germline V gene are MGHDK and SYGVNS. V lost 4 bases and J lost 5; bases outside the gene matches: 12. The CDR3 runs to 17 residues. The CDR3 DNA follows: TGTGCCAGCAGTGCCGACAGGGGAGGCCGGCGAAATGAAAAACTGTTTTTT. It encodes CASSADRGGRRNEKLFF.

The chain employs TRBV2 and TRBJ2-7; TRBD1 aligns across 11 bases. V shed 3 bases, J shed 4 bases, and the junction held 2 bases outside the gene matches. CDR3 length: 14 residues. The germline gives CDR1 SNHLY, CDR2 FYNNEI. CDR3 in DNA: TGTGCCAGCAGTGAGGACAGGGGGCTGTACGAGCAGTACTTC. Translating it yields CASSEDRGLYEQYF.

This chain uses TRBV12-1 with TRBJ2-7; TRBD2 reflects the table's D call only, with no check against the DNA. TRBV12-1 is assigned pseudogene status. This CDR3 is built from 10 residues. The CDR3 region is CASSPGEQYF. Written as DNA, the CDR3 is TGTGCCAGCAGCCCGGGGGAGCAGTACTTC.

This chain uses TRBV18 with TRBJ2-1, with 8 bases aligning to TRBD2. Germline loops: CDR1 KGHSH, CDR2 LQKENI. The junction had 8 bases not matched to a gene; V was cut back by 1 base and J by 9 bases. The CDR3 is made up of 15 amino acids. In DNA form, the CDR3 reads TGTGCCAGCTCACCACTGACAGCGGGAGATATTGAGCAGTTCTTC. Translating gives CASSPLTAGDIEQFF.

The chain is built from TRBV10-1 and TRBJ2-6, with 7 bases aligning to TRBD1. CDR1 is WNHNN and CDR2 is SYGVQD in the germline V gene (reference sequence). The CDR3 totals 15 residues. V was pared by 4 bases and J by 2 bases, with 2 bases of the junction left unmatched. This CDR3 reads CASSGQGPGANVLTF. Here the CDR3 DNA reads TGCGCCAGCAGTGGACAGGGCCCTGGGGCCAACGTCCTGACTTTC.

The chain uses TRBV5-1 and TRBJ2-7; D is possibly TRBD1 (5 bases). Germline CDR1 and CDR2: SGHRS and YFSETQ. The V end lost 5 bases, the J end lost 5 bases, and 20 bases lay between the germline ends. The CDR3 covers 15 residues. DNA of the CDR3: TGCGCCAGCAGTTCAGGGTCGAGGCTAAATGACGAGCAGTACTTC. Its protein is CASSSGSRLNDEQYF.

This chain links TRBV7-9 with TRBJ2-7; the D is unclear. The CDR3 length is 13 residues. V was trimmed by 5 bases and J by 0 bases, leaving 8 bases between them. Germline V gene lookup returns CDR1 SEHNR and CDR2 FQNEAQ (reference sequence). CDR3 nucleotide sequence: TGTGCCAGCAGCGGCCCGGGCTCCTACGAGCAGTACTTC. Residues: CASSGPGSYEQYF.

Details on this clone: The junction departs from the called germline gene at one end, perhaps through a read error. The chain has TRBV6-5 and TRBJ2-5; D is undetermined. Germline CDR1 reads MNHEY; CDR2 reads SVGAGI. CDR3 length: 15 amino acids. CDR3 sequence: CASSPTTPVPEAQYF. Written as DNA, the CDR3 is TGTGCCAGCAGCCCCACGACCCCTGTCCCAGAGGCCCAGTACTTC.

As DNA, the CDR3 is TGTGCCATCACGAGGAACACTGAAGCTTTCTTT. Its translation: CAITRNTEAFF. The chain links TRBV9 to TRBJ1-1; no clear D. The CDR3 has 11 residues. V lost 9 bases and J 1 base, leaving 7 bases between the germline ends. The V gene's germline CDR1 is SGDLS and CDR2 YYNGEE.

The chain recombines TRBV18 with TRBJ1-4; D call uncertain. Trimming pared 1 base from V and 2 bases from J, leaving 8 bases between. Germline-derived CDR1 and CDR2 are KGHSH and LQKENI. The CDR3 runs 15 residues. CDR3 bases: TGTGCCAGCTCACCACGAGTAGCGACTAATGAAAAACTGTTTTTT. Protein product: CASSPRVATNEKLFF.

The chain employs TRBV6-5 and TRBJ1-2; 8 bases are shared with TRBD1. The CDR3 totals 13 residues. V was clipped by 7 bases and J by 8 bases; unmatched bases: 9. Germline V gene sequence: CDR1 MNHEY, CDR2 SVGAGI. CDR3 bases: TGTGCCAGCAAACAGGACAGGGTATGGGGCTACACCTTC. It translates to CASKQDRVWGYTF.

The rearrangement links TRBV27 to TRBJ1-4; D is unclear. CDR3 length: 15 amino acids. V lost 6 bases, J lost 8 bases, and 19 bases lay in between. The germline CDR1 and CDR2 sequences are MNHEY and SMNVEV (reference sequence). Written as DNA, the CDR3 is TGTGCCAGCAGGCTTATGGGTGCTGGAGGCGAAAAACTGTTTTTT. This codes for CASRLMGAGGEKLFF. Looking up the rest from reference TRBV27 and TRBJ1-4 gives the full variable domain: EAQVTQNPRYLITVTGKKLTVTCSQNMNHEYMSWYRQDPGLGLRQIYYSMNVEVTDKGDVPEGYKVSRKEKRNFPLILESPSPNQTSLYFCASRLMGAGGEKLFFGSGTQLSVL.

The J gene is TRBJ2-2, the V gene TRBV28, with D possibly matching TRBD2 (6 bases). Per germline, CDR1 MDHEN and CDR2 SYDVKM. Trimming left V 7 bases short and J 7 bases short, with 16 bases between. The CDR3 consists of 14 residues. As DNA, the CDR3 is TGTGCCAGCAATTTCGGGAGAGCGGACGGGGAGCTGTTTTTT. Encoded protein: CASNFGRADGELFF.

The V and J genes are TRBV14 and TRBJ2-2; 12 bases are shared with TRBD2. Germline values: CDR1 SGHDN, CDR2 FVKESK. Unmatched junction bases numbered 9, after V lost 6 bases and J lost 4 bases. The CDR3 is 17 residues long. The CDR3 reads CASREAGTSGLTGELFF. The CDR3 DNA is TGTGCCAGCAGAGAGGCCGGGACTAGCGGGCTCACCGGGGAGCTGTTTTTT. Full variable domain (rest looked up from reference TRBV14 and TRBJ2-2): EAGVTQFPSHSVIEKGQTVTLRCDPISGHDNLYWYRRVMGKEIKFLLHFVKESKQDESGMPNNRFLAERTGGTYSTLKVQPAELEDSGVYFCASREAGTSGLTGELFFGEGSRLTVL.

The CDR3 loop reads CASSFTRFEQYF. The CDR3 nucleotides are TGTGCCAGCAGTTTCACCCGTTTCGAGCAGTACTTC. The chain uses TRBV28 and TRBJ2-5; D is uncertain. The J call may be mistaken, given a closer DNA end match to TRBJ2-7. The CDR3 runs to 12 residues. Germline V lookup: CDR1 MDHEN, CDR2 SYDVKM.

This chain connects TRBV29-1 to TRBJ1-2; TRBD1 matches 8 bases. The V and J ends lost 4 bases and 4 bases, in that order; junction bases with no gene match: 8. CDR3 size: 14 residues. Germline CDR1 SQVTM, CDR2 ANQGSEA. This CDR3 reads CSVGRGQGGYGYTF. The CDR3 region has the DNA TGCAGCGTTGGTCGCGGACAGGGCGGCTATGGCTACACCTTC.

This chain uses TRBV28 with TRBJ1-1, with unresolved D. The V and J ends lost 8 bases and 0 bases respectively, with 16 bases between them. Looked up from germline, CDR1 is MDHEN and CDR2 is SYDVKM. This CDR3 spans 15 amino acids. CDR3 DNA: TGTGCCAGCTCCCCGGGAAGATTAGTGAACACTGAAGCTTTCTTT. The encoded protein is CASSPGRLVNTEAFF.

This sequence joins TRBV5-1 and TRBJ1-1; D is perhaps TRBD1 (5 bases). Germline V gene sequence: CDR1 SGHRS, CDR2 YFSETQ. CDR3 size: 13 residues. Trimming cost V 2 bases and J 1 base, with 6 bases left between them. The CDR3 is CASSFDRNTEAFF. CDR3 coding DNA: TGCGCCAGCAGCTTCGACAGGAACACTGAAGCTTTCTTT.

This clone was detected once. V gene TRBV28 combines with J gene TRBJ2-7; perhaps TRBD2 as D (5 bases). CDR3 size: 12 residues. V shed 3 bases and J shed 6 bases, with 9 bases lying between them. Germline lookup yields CDR1 MDHEN and CDR2 SYDVKM. The CDR3 coding sequence is TGTGCCAGCAGTTTTAGACTAACCGAGCAGTACTTC. This codes for CASSFRLTEQYF.